This entry is about one T cell receptor (beta chain). The antigen is not known. The sample is drawn from a study of cytomegalovirus exposure and HLA in healthy donors. In the PCR, 60 Vbeta and 13 Jbeta primers were used. The assay was immunoSEQ multiplex PCR, and TCRdb's table has in-frame clones only and misses some. The specimen's table records 70,000 or so clones. Germline assignment: CDR1 MNHNS and CDR2 SASEGT. V lost 1 base and J lost 4; bases outside the gene matches: 5. The CDR3 contains 15 residues. Study-level results: TCR beta sequences numbering 16,951 were associated with HLA alleles at 0.05 false discovery rate in a later analysis.

This clonotype was sampled from a female donor in good health and CMV-seropositive. The chain recombines TRBV6-1 with TRBJ2-7, with 9 bases identical to TRBD2. Sequenced sample: PBMCs. The CDR3 sequence: CASSEGGGAGYEQYF. The CDR3 bases are TGTGCCAGCAGTGAAGGCGGGGGGGCGGGATACGAGCAGTACTTC.